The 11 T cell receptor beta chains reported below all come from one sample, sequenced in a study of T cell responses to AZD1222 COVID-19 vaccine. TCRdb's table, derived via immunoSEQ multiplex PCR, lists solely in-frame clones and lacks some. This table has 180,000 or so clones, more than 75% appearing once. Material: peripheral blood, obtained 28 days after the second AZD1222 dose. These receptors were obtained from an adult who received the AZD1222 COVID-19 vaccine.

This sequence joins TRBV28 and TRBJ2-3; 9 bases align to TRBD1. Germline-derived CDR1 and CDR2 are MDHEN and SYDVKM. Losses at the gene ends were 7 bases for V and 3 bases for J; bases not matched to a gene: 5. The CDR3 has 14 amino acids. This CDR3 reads CASTLGTGTDTQYF. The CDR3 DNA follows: TGTGCCAGCACTCTAGGGACAGGGACAGATACGCAGTATTTT.

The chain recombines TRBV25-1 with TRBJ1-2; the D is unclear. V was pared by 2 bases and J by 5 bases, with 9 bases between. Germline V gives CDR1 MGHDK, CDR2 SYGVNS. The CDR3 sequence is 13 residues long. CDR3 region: CASSEVGGYGYTF. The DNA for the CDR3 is TGTGCCAGCAGTGAAGTAGGCGGGTATGGCTACACCTTC.

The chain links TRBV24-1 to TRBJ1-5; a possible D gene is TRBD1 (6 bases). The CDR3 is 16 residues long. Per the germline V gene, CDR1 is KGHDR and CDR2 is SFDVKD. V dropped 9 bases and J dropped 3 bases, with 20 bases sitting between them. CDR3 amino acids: CATAHGGGNTNQPQHF. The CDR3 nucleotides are TGTGCCACCGCGCATGGAGGGGGGAATACCAATCAGCCCCAGCATTTT.

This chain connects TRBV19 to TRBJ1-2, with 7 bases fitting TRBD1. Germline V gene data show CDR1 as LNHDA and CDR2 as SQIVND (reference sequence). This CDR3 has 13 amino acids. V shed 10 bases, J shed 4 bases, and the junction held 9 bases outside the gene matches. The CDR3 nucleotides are TGTGCCACAAACCAGAGGGACAGCTATGGCTACACCTTC. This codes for CATNQRDSYGYTF.

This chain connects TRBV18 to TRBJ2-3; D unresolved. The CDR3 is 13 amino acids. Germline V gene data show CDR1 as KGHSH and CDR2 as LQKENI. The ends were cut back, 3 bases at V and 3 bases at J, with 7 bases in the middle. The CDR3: CASSPLGTDTQYF. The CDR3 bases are TGTGCCAGCTCACCTCTGGGGACAGATACGCAGTATTTT.

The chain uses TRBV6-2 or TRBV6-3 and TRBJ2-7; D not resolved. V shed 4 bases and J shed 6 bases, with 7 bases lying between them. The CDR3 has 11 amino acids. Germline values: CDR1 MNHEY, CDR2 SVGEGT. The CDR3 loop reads CASSFSVEQYF. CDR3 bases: TGTGCCAGCAGTTTCTCAGTCGAGCAGTACTTC.

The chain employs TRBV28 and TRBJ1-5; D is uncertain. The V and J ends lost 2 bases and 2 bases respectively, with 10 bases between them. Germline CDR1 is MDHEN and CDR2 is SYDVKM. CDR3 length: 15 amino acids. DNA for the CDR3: TGTGCCAGCAGTTTACTAGACGGGGGCAATCAGCCCCAGCATTTT. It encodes CASSLLDGGNQPQHF. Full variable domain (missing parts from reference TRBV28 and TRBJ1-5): DVKVTQSSRYLVKRTGEKVFLECVQDMDHENMFWYRQDPGLGLRLIYFSYDVKMKEKGDIPEGYSVSREKKERFSLILESASTNQTSMYLCASSLLDGGNQPQHFGDGTRLSIL.

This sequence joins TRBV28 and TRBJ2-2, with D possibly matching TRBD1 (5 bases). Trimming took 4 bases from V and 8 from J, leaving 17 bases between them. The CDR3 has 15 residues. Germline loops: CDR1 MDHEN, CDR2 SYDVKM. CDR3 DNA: TGTGCCAGCAGTTCCAGCCAGGACAAGACGGGGGAGCTGTTTTTT. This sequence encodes CASSSSQDKTGELFF.

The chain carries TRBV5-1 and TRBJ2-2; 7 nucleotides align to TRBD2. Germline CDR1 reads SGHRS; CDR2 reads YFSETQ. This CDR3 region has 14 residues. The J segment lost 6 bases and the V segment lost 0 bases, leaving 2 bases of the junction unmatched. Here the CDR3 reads CASSLAAGAGELFF. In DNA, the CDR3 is TGCGCCAGCAGCTTGGCGGCGGGAGCCGGGGAGCTGTTTTTT.

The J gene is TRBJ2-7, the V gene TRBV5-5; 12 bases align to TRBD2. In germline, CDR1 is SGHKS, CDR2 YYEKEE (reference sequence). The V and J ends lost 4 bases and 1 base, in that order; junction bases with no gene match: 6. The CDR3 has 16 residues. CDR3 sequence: CASSPRLAGASYEQYF. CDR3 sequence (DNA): TGTGCCAGCAGCCCCCGACTAGCGGGAGCGTCCTACGAGCAGTACTTC. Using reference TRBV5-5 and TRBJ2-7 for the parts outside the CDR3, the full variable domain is DAGVTQSPTHLIKTRGQQVTLRCSPISGHKSVSWYQQVLGQGPQFIFQYYEKEERGRGNFPDRFSARQFPNYSSELNVNALLLGDSALYLCASSPRLAGASYEQYFGPGTRLTVT.

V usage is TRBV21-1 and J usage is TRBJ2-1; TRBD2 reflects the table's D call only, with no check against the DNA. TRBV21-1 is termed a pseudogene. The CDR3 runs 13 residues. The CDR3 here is CAGGRKGYNEQFF. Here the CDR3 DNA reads TGTGCGGGCGGGAGGAAAGGCTACAATGAGCAGTTCTTC.